What follows describes a single T cell receptor (beta chain). Its specificity is not known. Three rounds of nested PCR, following a modified ARM-PCR protocol, produced the TCRbeta library. TCRdb used MiXCR to reprocess the multiplex PCR reads, holding one entry per CDR3 protein. The sample contains around 200,000 distinct CDR3 sequences, about 71% of which appear only once. This sample was taken from a study of tumor and adjacent non-tumor tissue in lung cancer. Study-level results: Shorter survival was associated with higher TCR diversity in tumors.

V trimming: 8 bases; J trimming: 2 bases; junction bases outside the gene matches: 10. CDR3 length: 15 residues. Germline V gene sequence: CDR1 MNHEY, CDR2 SVGAGI. RNA was extracted from bulk tissue without any cell sorting. The TCR was taken from a man aged 60-69 years with non-small cell lung cancer. The sequenced sample consisted of lung tumor tissue. The chain links TRBV6-5 to TRBJ2-3; 7 bases are shared with TRBD2. This chain's CDR3 is CASGRVTTDTDTQYF. CDR3 nucleotides: TGTGCCAGCGGGAGGGTGACTACCGACACAGATACGCAGTATTTT.